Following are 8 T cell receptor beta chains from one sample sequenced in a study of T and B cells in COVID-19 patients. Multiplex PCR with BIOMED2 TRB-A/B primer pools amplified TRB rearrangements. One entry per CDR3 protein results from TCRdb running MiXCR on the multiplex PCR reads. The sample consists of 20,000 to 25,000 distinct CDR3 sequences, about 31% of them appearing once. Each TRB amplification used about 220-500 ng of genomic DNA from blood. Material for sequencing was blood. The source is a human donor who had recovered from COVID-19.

The CDR3 is CASSFRSATNEKLFF. The CDR3 DNA follows: TGCGCCAGCAGCTTTCGGTCAGCAACTAATGAAAAACTGTTTTTT. The gene calls are TRBV5-1 and TRBJ1-4, with D unresolved. The V gene lost 2 bases and the J gene lost 0 bases, with 8 bases spanning the gap. CDR1 and CDR2 (germline): SGHRS, YFSETQ. The CDR3 length is 15 residues.

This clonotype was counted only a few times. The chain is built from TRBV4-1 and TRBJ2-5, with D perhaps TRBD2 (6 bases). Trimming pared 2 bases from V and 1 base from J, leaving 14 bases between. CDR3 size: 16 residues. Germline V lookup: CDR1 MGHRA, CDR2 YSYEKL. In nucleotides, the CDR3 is TGCGCCAGCAGCCAATCCCTTCTAGCGAGCCAAGAGACCCAGTACTTC. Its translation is CASSQSLLASQETQYF.

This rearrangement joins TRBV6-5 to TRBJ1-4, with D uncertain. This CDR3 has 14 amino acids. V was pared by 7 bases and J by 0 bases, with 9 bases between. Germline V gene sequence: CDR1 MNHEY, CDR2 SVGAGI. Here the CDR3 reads CASILDATNEKLFF. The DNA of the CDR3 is TGTGCCAGCATTCTGGACGCAACTAATGAAAAACTGTTTTTT.

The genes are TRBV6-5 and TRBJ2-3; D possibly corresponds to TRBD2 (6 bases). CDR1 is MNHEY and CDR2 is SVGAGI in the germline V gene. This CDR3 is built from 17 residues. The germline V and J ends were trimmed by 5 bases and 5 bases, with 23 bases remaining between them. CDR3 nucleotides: TGTGCCAGCAGTACCCCCGGGGGTAGCCTCCCCGGAGATACGCAGTATTTT. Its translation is CASSTPGGSLPGDTQYF.

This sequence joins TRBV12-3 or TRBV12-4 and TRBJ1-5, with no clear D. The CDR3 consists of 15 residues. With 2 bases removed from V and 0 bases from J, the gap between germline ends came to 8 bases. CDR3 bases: TGTGCCAGCAGTTTAAGGGAGGGTAGCAATCAGCCCCAGCATTTT. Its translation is CASSLREGSNQPQHF.

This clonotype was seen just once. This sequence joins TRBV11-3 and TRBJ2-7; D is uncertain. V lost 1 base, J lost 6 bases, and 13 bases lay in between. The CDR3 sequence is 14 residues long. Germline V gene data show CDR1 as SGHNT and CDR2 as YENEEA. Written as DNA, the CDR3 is TGTGCCAGCAGCTTAGTCCGCCGCTTAAGCGAGCAGTACTTC. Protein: CASSLVRRLSEQYF. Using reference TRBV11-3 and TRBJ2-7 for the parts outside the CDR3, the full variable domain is EAGVVQSPRYKIIEKKQPVAFWCNPISGHNTLYWYLQNLGQGPELLIRYENEEAVDDSQLPKDRFSAERLKGVDSTLKIQPAELGDSAVYLCASSLVRRLSEQYFGPGTRLTVT.

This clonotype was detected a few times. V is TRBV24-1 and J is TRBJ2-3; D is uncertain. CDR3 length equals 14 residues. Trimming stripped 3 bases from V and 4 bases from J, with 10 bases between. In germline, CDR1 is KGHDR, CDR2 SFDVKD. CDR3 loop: CATSDGVTADTQYF. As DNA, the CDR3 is TGTGCCACCAGTGATGGGGTAACGGCAGATACGCAGTATTTT.

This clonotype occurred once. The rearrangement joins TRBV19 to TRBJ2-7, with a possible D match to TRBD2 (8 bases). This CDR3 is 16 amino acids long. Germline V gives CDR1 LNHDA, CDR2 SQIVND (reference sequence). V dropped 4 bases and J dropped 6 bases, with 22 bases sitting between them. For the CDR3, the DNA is TGTGCCAGTAGTACGTCCGGGACAGCCGGGGGGGGCGAGCAGTACTTC. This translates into CASSTSGTAGGGEQYF.